The TCR beta chain described here comes from a study of T cell responses to AZD1222 COVID-19 vaccine. TCRdb's table, derived via immunoSEQ multiplex PCR, lists solely in-frame clones and lacks some. This table has 100,000 to 120,000 clones, about nine tenths appearing once. This CDR3 spans 16 amino acids. Germline V gives CDR1 SGHDN, CDR2 FVKESK. V was trimmed by 0 bases and J by 0 bases, leaving 11 bases between them. This TCR came from an adult in good health. This chain uses TRBV14 with TRBJ2-5; TRBD2 might be the D (5 bases). The sample was peripheral blood, taken on day 0 of AZD1222 vaccination. CDR3 nucleotides: TGTGCCAGCAGCCAAGATCGGGGTCTGTACCAAGAGACCCAGTACTTC. Amino acids: CASSQDRGLYQETQYF.